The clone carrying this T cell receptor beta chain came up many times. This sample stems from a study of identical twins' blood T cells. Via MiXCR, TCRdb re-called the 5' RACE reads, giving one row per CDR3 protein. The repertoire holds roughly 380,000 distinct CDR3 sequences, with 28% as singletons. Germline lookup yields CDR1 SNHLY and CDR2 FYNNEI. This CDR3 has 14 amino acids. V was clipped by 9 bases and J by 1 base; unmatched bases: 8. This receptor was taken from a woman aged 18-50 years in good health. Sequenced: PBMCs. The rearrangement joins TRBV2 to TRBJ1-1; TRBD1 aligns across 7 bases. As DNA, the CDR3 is TGTGCCAGAACCGGCCGGACAGGGAACACTGAAGCTTTCTTT. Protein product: CARTGRTGNTEAFF.